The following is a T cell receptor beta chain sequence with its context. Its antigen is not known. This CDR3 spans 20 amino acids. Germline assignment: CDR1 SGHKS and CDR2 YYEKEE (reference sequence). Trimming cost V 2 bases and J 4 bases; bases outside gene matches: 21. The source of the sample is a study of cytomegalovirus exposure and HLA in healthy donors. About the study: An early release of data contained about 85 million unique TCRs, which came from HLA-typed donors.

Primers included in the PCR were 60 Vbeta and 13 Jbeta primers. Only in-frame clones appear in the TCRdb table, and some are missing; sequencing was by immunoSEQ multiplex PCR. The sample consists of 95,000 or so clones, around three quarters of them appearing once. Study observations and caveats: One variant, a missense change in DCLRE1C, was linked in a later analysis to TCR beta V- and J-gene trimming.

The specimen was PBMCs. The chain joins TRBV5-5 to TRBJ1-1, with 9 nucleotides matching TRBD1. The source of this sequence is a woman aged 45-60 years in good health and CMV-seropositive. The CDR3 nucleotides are TGTGCCAGCAGCTTTATTGGGAGTGACAGGGGGGGACGAGGGGGCACTGAAGCTTTCTTT. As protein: CASSFIGSDRGGRGGTEAFF.